This T cell receptor beta chain was profiled in a study of cytomegalovirus exposure and HLA in healthy donors. The study's findings and limits: The authors confirmed in vitro that a few CMV-associated chains were specific for CMV antigens.

The PCR used 60 Vbeta and 13 Jbeta primers. Produced via immunoSEQ multiplex PCR; TCRdb's table is partial and in-frame only. The sample includes tens of thousands of clones, roughly 77% of them seen just once. In germline, CDR1 is LNHDA, CDR2 SQIVND (reference sequence). The CDR3 runs to 14 residues. The V gene lost 5 bases and the J gene lost 6 bases, with 16 bases spanning the gap. This clone showed up just a few times. Its specificity is not known. This chain connects TRBV19 to TRBJ1-1; D remains unclear. What was sequenced was PBMCs. The clonotype comes from a man between 25 and 39 years old in good health and CMV-seronegative. The CDR3 DNA sequence: TGTGCCAGTAGTTTTGGAATTTTGAGGTCTGAAGCTTTCTTT. Residues: CASSFGILRSEAFF.